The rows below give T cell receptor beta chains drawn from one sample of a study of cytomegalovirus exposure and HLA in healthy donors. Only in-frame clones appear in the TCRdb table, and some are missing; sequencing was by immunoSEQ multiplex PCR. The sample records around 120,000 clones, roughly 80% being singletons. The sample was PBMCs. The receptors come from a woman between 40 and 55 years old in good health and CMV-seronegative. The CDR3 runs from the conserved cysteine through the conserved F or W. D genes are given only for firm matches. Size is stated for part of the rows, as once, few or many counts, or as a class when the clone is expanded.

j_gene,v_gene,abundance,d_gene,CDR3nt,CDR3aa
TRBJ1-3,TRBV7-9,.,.,TGTGCCAGCAGCTTCGGCGGGGGTCATGGAAACACCATATATTTT,CASSFGGGHGNTIYF
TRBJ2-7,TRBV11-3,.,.,TGTGCCAGCAGCCCTGGGCAAGGGGCCGAGCAGTACTTC,CASSPGQGAEQYF
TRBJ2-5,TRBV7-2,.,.,TGTGCCAGCAGCCTGGAGACTAGTAACCAAGAGACCCAGTACTTC,CASSLETSNQETQYF
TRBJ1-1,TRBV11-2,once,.,TGTGCCAGCAGCCAAGGGGCGAGGTGGAACACTGAAGCTTTCTTT,CASSQGARWNTEAFF
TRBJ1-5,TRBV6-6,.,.,TGTGCCAGCAGCCACCCAGGAGGGGCAGGCAATCAGCCCCAGCATTTT,CASSHPGGAGNQPQHF
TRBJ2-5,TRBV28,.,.,TGTGCCAGCAGCCCGCTTAGCGGACAAGAGACCCAGTACTTC,CASSPLSGQETQYF
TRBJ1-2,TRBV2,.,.,TGTGCCAGCAGTGGGAGCGGGGGTTACTATGGCTACACCTTC,CASSGSGGYYGYTF
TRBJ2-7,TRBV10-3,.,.,TGTGCCATCAGCTCTACCGGGAGCCTAAGTGGCGGACAGTACTTC,CAISSTGSLSGGQYF
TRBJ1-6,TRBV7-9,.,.,TGTGCCAGCAGCTTAGCGTCGGGTAATTCACCCCTCCACTTT,CASSLASGNSPLHF
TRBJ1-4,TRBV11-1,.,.,TGTGCCAGCAGCTTAGGGGGCCTGGATTCTGGCGGAAAACTGTTTTTT,CASSLGGLDSGGKLFF
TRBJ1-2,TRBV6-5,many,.,TGTGCCAGCAGTTACTCAATGTCGGAGAACTATGGCTACACCTTC,CASSYSMSENYGYTF
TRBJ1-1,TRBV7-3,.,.,TGTGCCAGCAGCACCCAAAGTGGTCTGTCAATGAGTGAAGCTTTCTTT,CASSTQSGLSMSEAFF